The 3 T cell receptor beta chains presented below share a single source sample, sequenced in a study of OX40 agonist ivuxolimab in advanced cancers. Assay used: immunoSEQ multiplex PCR; TCRdb lists only in-frame clones, some missing. Of some 95,000 clones detected, roughly 88% appear once; the ten largest clones hold less than 5%. Specimen: CD4+ or CD8+ T cells sorted from blood, collected in a trial of the OX40 agonist ivuxolimab. The receptors here all came from an adult with an advanced solid tumor such as melanoma, head and neck, liver or kidney cancer.

The J gene is TRBJ2-7, the V gene TRBV7-9; tentatively, D is TRBD2 (6 bases). CDR3 size: 16 residues. CDR1 is SEHNR and CDR2 is FQNEAQ in the germline V gene (reference sequence). V lost 5 bases, J lost 0 bases, and 17 bases lay in between. This chain's CDR3 is CASSPTASANSYEQYF. For the CDR3, the DNA is TGTGCCAGCAGCCCCACGGCTAGCGCGAACTCCTACGAGCAGTACTTC.

The chain couples TRBV9 to TRBJ2-5; 15 positions agree with TRBD2. Trimming removed 4 bases from V and 4 bases from J; junction bases left unmatched: 11. Germline-derived CDR1 and CDR2 are SGDLS and YYNGEE. The CDR3 consists of 18 residues. In nucleotides, the CDR3 is TGTGCCAGCAGCACCGGGACTAGCGGGGGGTTTAATCGAGAGACCCAGTACTTC. As protein: CASSTGTSGGFNRETQYF.

The chain has TRBV30 and TRBJ2-1; TRBD1 agrees at 11 bases. The CDR3 is 13 residues long. The V and J ends lost 4 bases and 8 bases, in that order; junction bases with no gene match: 4. Germline V gives CDR1 GTSNPN, CDR2 SVGIG (reference sequence). The CDR3 bases are TGTGCCTGGACCGGACAGGGGGCTGATGAGCAGTTCTTC. As protein: CAWTGQGADEQFF.